This T cell receptor (beta chain) was retrieved from a study of control samples from healthy donors and cancer patients. This CDR3 contains 17 residues. The method was immunoSEQ multiplex PCR; TCRdb's version includes in-frame clones alone and lacks a portion of them. The sample lists about 96,000 clones, 93% occurring once. The gene calls are TRBV12-2 and TRBJ2-3; the DNA was not compared with TRBD2, the D call given in the table. TRBV12-2 is noted as a pseudogene. The TCR sequence derives from a man between 18 and 29 years old in good health. The sequencing input was blood. The CDR3 region is CASRLDKREWGTDTQYF. In DNA form, the CDR3 reads TGTGCAAGTCGCTTAGACAAGCGGGAGTGGGGCACAGATACGCAGTATTTT.